This T cell receptor beta chain comes out of a study of cytomegalovirus exposure and HLA in healthy donors. A note on this clone: Its antigen is undetermined.

The primer mix had 60 Vbeta and 13 Jbeta primers. The data were produced by immunoSEQ multiplex PCR, yet TCRdb's version contains in-frame clones alone and is incomplete. Of over 150,000 clones listed, about 80% are singletons. Findings and limits, study-wide: Donor immune exposure was known only as CMV serostatus.

The CDR3 is made up of 15 amino acids. After removal of 4 bases from V and 6 bases from J, the junction contained 8 bases not matched to a gene. The germline gives CDR1 SGHTA, CDR2 FQGNSA. This TCR came from a man aged 25-45 years in good health and CMV-seropositive. Sequenced sample: PBMCs. The rearrangement links TRBV7-2 to TRBJ2-1; TRBD2 agrees at 8 bases. The CDR3 DNA sequence: TGTGCCAGCAGCTCAAATATAGCGGGATCCAATGAGCAGTTCTTC. It codes for CASSSNIAGSNEQFF.